This passage covers 12 T cell receptor beta chains from one sample sequenced in a study of HIV-infected patients and healthy controls. TCRdb reprocessed the 5' RACE reads with MiXCR, giving one entry per CDR3 protein. The table includes about 67,000 distinct CDR3 sequences, roughly 16% detected once. The sample was CD4+ T cells from blood. These receptors all come from a human donor in good health.

The V call is TRBV7-2, the J call TRBJ2-1, with no clear D. This CDR3 spans 12 amino acids. Germline CDR1 reads SGHTA; CDR2 reads FQGNSA. The V and J ends lost 5 bases and 6 bases respectively, with 8 bases between them. CDR3: CASSPAPNEQFF. The CDR3 region has the DNA TGTGCCAGCAGCCCGGCCCCCAATGAGCAGTTCTTC. Filled out from reference TRBV7-2 and TRBJ2-1, the complete variable domain reads GAGVSQSPSNKVTEKGKDVELRCDPISGHTALYWYRQSLGQGLEFLIYFQGNSAPDKSGLPSDRFSAERTGGSVSTLTIQRTQQEDSAVYLCASSPAPNEQFFGPGTRLTVL.

This clonotype has only a few counts. This chain connects TRBV20-1 to TRBJ1-5; D gene uncertain. This CDR3 contains 12 residues. Trimming removed 2 bases at V and 4 bases at J, with 6 bases between. In germline, CDR1 is DFQATT, CDR2 SNEGSKA (reference sequence). This CDR3 is CSARRGNQPQHF. The DNA of the CDR3 is TGCAGTGCTAGACGGGGAAATCAGCCCCAGCATTTT.

This clonotype was counted ten times or more. The chain has TRBV20-1 and TRBJ2-3; D is uncertain. Germline-derived CDR1 and CDR2 are DFQATT and SNEGSKA (reference sequence). The CDR3 is 12 residues long. Trimming took 1 base from V and 4 from J, leaving 6 bases between them. The chain's CDR3 is CSARVGSDTQYF. CDR3 in DNA: TGCAGTGCTAGAGTCGGCTCAGATACGCAGTATTTT.

Many counts were recorded for this clonotype. The chain couples TRBV6-2 or TRBV6-3 to TRBJ2-5, with 8 positions matching TRBD2. Germline V lookup: CDR1 MNHEY, CDR2 SVGEGT. V lost 6 bases to trimming and J lost 4 bases; unmatched junction nucleotides: 4. The CDR3 covers 13 residues. The CDR3 bases are TGTGCCAGCAGACCCACTAGCGGAGAGACCCAGTACTTC. Translated: CASRPTSGETQYF.

This clonotype was seen at least ten times. J is TRBJ2-5 and V is TRBV2; D uncertain. Germline V lookup: CDR1 SNHLY, CDR2 FYNNEI. The V and J ends lost 2 bases and 4 bases respectively, with 8 bases between them. The CDR3 extends over 13 amino acids. The CDR3 here is CASSELFSETQYF. In DNA form, the CDR3 reads TGTGCCAGCAGTGAATTGTTCTCAGAGACCCAGTACTTC.

This clonotype was counted only a few times. This rearrangement joins TRBV6-4 to TRBJ2-1; D not resolved. CDR3 length equals 15 residues. Germline loops: CDR1 MRHNA, CDR2 SNTAGT. V was clipped by 0 bases and J by 4 bases, with 10 bases between them. The CDR3 coding sequence is TGTGCCAGCAGTGACTCGAGGCTCAGTTACAATGAGCAGTTCTTC. Amino acid sequence: CASSDSRLSYNEQFF.

The rearrangement joins TRBV20-1 to TRBJ2-1; the D is unclear. Germline V gene data show CDR1 as DFQATT and CDR2 as SNEGSKA (reference sequence). V dropped 5 bases and J dropped 1 base, with 18 bases sitting between them. The CDR3 covers 16 residues. The CDR3 DNA sequence: TGCAGTGCTCCACTTATAAGCGAGGTTTCCTACAATGAGCAGTTCTTC. Protein sequence: CSAPLISEVSYNEQFF.

DNA of the CDR3: TGTGCCAGCAGCCCCACTGGAGGACTGAATGGCTACACCTTC. As protein: CASSPTGGLNGYTF. The chain couples TRBV7-3 to TRBJ1-2; D not resolved. The V and J ends lost 5 bases and 6 bases respectively, with 16 bases between them. There are 14 residues in the CDR3. CDR1 and CDR2 from the germline V gene are SGHTA and FQGTGA.

CDR3 residues: CSAPLGEWIYSSYNEQFF. DNA for the CDR3: TGCAGTGCCCCTTTGGGGGAGTGGATCTATAGCTCCTACAATGAGCAGTTCTTC. V usage is TRBV20-1 and J usage is TRBJ2-1; D may match TRBD1 or TRBD2 (5 bases each). This CDR3 region has 18 residues. Between the trimmed V and J ends, which lost 6 bases and 0 bases, there was a span of 24 bases. Germline values: CDR1 DFQATT, CDR2 SNEGSKA (reference sequence).

This clonotype was found many times. The chain uses TRBV29-1 and TRBJ2-1, with 7 bases that match TRBD1. After removal of 6 bases from V and 2 bases from J, the junction contained 13 bases not matched to a gene. The CDR3 spans 16 residues. Germline V lookup: CDR1 SQVTM, CDR2 ANQGSEA. For the CDR3, the DNA is TGCAGCGTCAGGAAAACAGGGGCTAGCCCCTACAATGAGCAGTTCTTC. Translated: CSVRKTGASPYNEQFF.

This clonotype came up a few times. V gene TRBV5-1 combines with J gene TRBJ2-5; maybe TRBD1 (6 bases). CDR1 is SGHRS, CDR2 YFSETQ, per germline. The CDR3 has 15 residues. V was cut by 3 bases and J by 4 bases, with 16 bases left in between. CDR3 coding DNA: TGCGCCAGCAGCTCGGACAGTGGGGTCAGAGAGACCCAGTACTTC. It yields the protein CASSSDSGVRETQYF.

V usage is TRBV12-3 or TRBV12-4 and J usage is TRBJ2-1; 7 positions match TRBD1. The CDR3 runs to 22 residues. The V segment lost 4 bases and the J segment 9 bases; nucleotides outside the gene matches: 33. For the CDR3, the DNA is TGTGCCAGCAGTTCCCGGACAGGTCTAGTTTTCGTGAACTACCAACAAGGGGGTGAGCAGTTCTTC. It specifies CASSSRTGLVFVNYQQGGEQFF.